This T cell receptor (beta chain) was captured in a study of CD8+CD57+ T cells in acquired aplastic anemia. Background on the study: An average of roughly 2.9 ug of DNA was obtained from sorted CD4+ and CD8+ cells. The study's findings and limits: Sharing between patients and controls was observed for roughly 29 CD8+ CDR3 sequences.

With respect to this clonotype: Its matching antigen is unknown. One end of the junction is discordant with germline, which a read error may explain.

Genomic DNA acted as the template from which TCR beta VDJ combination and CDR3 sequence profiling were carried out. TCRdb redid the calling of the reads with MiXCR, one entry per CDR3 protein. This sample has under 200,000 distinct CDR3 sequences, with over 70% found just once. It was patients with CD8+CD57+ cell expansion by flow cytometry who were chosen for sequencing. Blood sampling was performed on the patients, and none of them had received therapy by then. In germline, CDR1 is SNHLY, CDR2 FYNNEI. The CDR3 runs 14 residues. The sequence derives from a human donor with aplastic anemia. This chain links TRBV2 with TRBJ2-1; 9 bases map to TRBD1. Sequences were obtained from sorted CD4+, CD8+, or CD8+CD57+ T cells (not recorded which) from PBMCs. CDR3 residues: CASRPGTGNNVQFF. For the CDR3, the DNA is TGTGCCAGCAGGCCCGGGACAGGGAACAATGTGCAGTTCTTC.